Presented here are 7 T cell receptor beta chains from one specimen sequenced in a study of prognosis after radiotherapy for stage I lung cancer. Two-round multiplex PCR on genomic DNA was the method by which TCR beta CDR3 was amplified. It was primers specific to each TRBV and TRBJ gene that first-round PCR used. TCRdb processed the multiplex PCR reads anew with MiXCR; each CDR3 protein has one entry. The sample comprises 20,000 or so distinct CDR3 sequences, around 40% of which are singletons, and 25% to 35% rests with the top ten. The sequences come from PBMCs, collected before or after stereotactic body radiation therapy (not recorded which). All receptors come from a donor older than 45 with non-small cell lung cancer.

The CDR3 region has the DNA TGTGCCAGCAGCTTGAAAACAGGGGGGACCCTCCACTTT. Translated: CASSLKTGGTLHF. The V call is TRBV9, the J call TRBJ1-6, with TRBD1 matching over 8 bases. CDR1 is SGDLS, CDR2 YYNGEE, per germline. Trimming at V came to 4 bases and at J to 14 bases, leaving 8 bases not matched to a gene. The CDR3 extends over 13 amino acids.

This clonotype was picked up many times. The junction and the germline gene differ at one end; a read error may be behind it. The chain has TRBV27 and TRBJ2-7; D remains unclear. CDR1 is MNHEY and CDR2 is SMNVEV in the germline V gene (reference sequence). This CDR3 spans 13 amino acids. The CDR3: CATSLGANYEQYF. The DNA of the CDR3 is TGTGCCACCAGTCTGGGCGCCAATTACGAGCAGTACTTC.

Only a few counts were recorded for this clonotype. The chain is built from TRBV29-1 and TRBJ2-2, with 7 bases matching TRBD2. V was clipped by 5 bases and J by 3 bases; unmatched bases: 9. The CDR3 runs 15 residues. Germline assignment: CDR1 SQVTM and CDR2 ANQGSEA. CDR3 in DNA: TGCAGCGTTTCTAGAGGCGGGGGTGACACCGGGGAGCTGTTTTTT. Encoded protein: CSVSRGGGDTGELFF.

This clonotype has ten or more counts. The chain is built from TRBV7-2 and TRBJ2-7; 9 positions agree with TRBD2. After removal of 1 base from V and 2 bases from J, the junction contained 6 bases not matched to a gene. Germline lookup yields CDR1 SGHTA and CDR2 FQGNSA. The CDR3 spans 16 residues. The CDR3 DNA reads TGTGCCAGCAGCTTAGTGGGCGGGGGGGCCGCCTACGAGCAGTACTTC. Protein sequence: CASSLVGGGAAYEQYF.

By frequency in the sample, this clonotype is medium-sized. The chain links TRBV6-2 or TRBV6-3 to TRBJ2-3; possible D gene TRBD2, 7 bases. The germline V gene encodes CDR1 MNHEY and CDR2 SVGEGT. CDR3 length equals 14 residues. The germline V and J ends were trimmed by 7 bases and 2 bases, with 13 bases remaining between them. The DNA of the CDR3 is TGTGCCAGCAAGGCGGGGGCCAACACAGATACGCAGTATTTT. Translation: CASKAGANTDTQYF.

The chain employs TRBV24-1 and TRBJ2-2; D remains ambiguous. V lost 9 bases and J 4 bases, leaving 14 bases between the germline ends. The CDR3 loop spans 14 amino acids. Germline lookup yields CDR1 KGHDR and CDR2 SFDVKD. Here the CDR3 reads CATAAVTSTGELFF. The CDR3 DNA reads as TGTGCCACCGCGGCAGTAACGAGCACCGGGGAGCTGTTTTTT.

The table lists this clonotype with many counts. This rearrangement joins TRBV19 to TRBJ1-2, with D possibly being TRBD1 (5 bases). The V end lost 5 bases, the J end lost 3 bases, and 22 bases lay between the germline ends. The CDR3 totals 17 residues. The V gene's germline CDR1 is LNHDA and CDR2 SQIVND (reference sequence). Here the CDR3 reads CASSGEIGTASYYGYTF. CDR3 nucleotides: TGTGCCAGTAGTGGAGAGATAGGGACCGCTTCCTACTATGGCTACACCTTC. Complete variable domain (other parts from reference TRBV19 and TRBJ1-2): DGGITQSPKYLFRKEGQNVTLSCEQNLNHDAMYWYRQDPGQGLRLIYYSQIVNDFQKGDIAEGYSVSREKKESFPLTVTSAQKNPTAFYLCASSGEIGTASYYGYTFGSGTRLTVV.